Below are 13 T cell receptor beta chains sequenced from a single sample in a study of control samples from healthy donors and cancer patients. Repertoires were generated with immunoSEQ multiplex PCR, while TCRdb's copy carries only in-frame clones and drops some. The data show roughly 130,000 clones, around 94% seen once. Sequencing input: PBMCs. All receptors derive from a man aged 55 to 69 with colorectal cancer.

The chain has TRBV19 and TRBJ2-3; no definite D call. In germline, CDR1 is LNHDA, CDR2 SQIVND (reference sequence). V was clipped by 5 bases and J by 2 bases, with 17 bases between them. The CDR3 runs 16 residues. The CDR3 loop is CASSVGLAAFTDTQYF. The CDR3 bases are TGTGCCAGTAGTGTAGGCCTGGCGGCATTCACAGATACGCAGTATTTT.

The chain employs TRBV11-2 and TRBJ1-1, with 12 bases aligning to TRBD1. Germline CDR1 is SGHAT and CDR2 is FQNNGV. This CDR3 has 15 residues. Trimming removed 5 bases from V and 4 bases from J; junction bases left unmatched: 5. The CDR3 here is CASSRDRGRGTEAFF. The CDR3 coding sequence is TGTGCCAGCAGCCGGGACAGGGGGCGCGGCACTGAAGCTTTCTTT. Combining the CDR3 with reference TRBV11-2 and TRBJ1-1 gives the whole variable domain EAGVAQSPRYKIIEKRQSVAFWCNPISGHATLYWYQQILGQGPKLLIQFQNNGVVDDSQLPKDRFSAERLKGVDSTLKIQPAKLEDSAVYLCASSRDRGRGTEAFFGQGTRLTVV.

The chain joins TRBV27 to TRBJ2-2, with 7 bases matching TRBD1. Trimming at V came to 5 bases and at J to 7 bases, leaving 16 bases not matched to a gene. This CDR3 has 17 amino acids. Germline V gene sequence: CDR1 MNHEY, CDR2 SMNVEV (reference sequence). Here the CDR3 reads CASSPTILYRGGGELFF. DNA of the CDR3: TGTGCCAGCAGTCCAACCATACTTTACAGGGGCGGCGGGGAGCTGTTTTTT.

V gene TRBV19 combines with J gene TRBJ1-5, with D unclear. V was cut by 7 bases and J by 9 bases, with 16 bases left in between. CDR1 and CDR2 from the germline V gene are LNHDA and SQIVND (reference sequence). This CDR3 comprises 13 residues. The CDR3 here is CASKGGGIGPQHF. The CDR3 nucleotides read TGTGCCAGTAAGGGCGGAGGTATAGGGCCCCAGCATTTT.

This sequence joins TRBV13 and TRBJ2-7, with a weak D call TRBD2 (6 bases). The germline CDR1 and CDR2 sequences are PRHDT and FYEKMQ (reference sequence). This CDR3 has 17 residues. V lost 0 bases to trimming and J lost 6 bases, with 21 bases between them. CDR3 sequence reads: CASSLGRGQGRSGEQYF. CDR3 DNA: TGTGCCAGCAGCTTAGGCCGAGGGCAGGGACGTAGCGGCGAGCAGTACTTC.

The V gene is TRBV30, the J gene TRBJ1-4, with D tentatively TRBD1 (5 bases). V was clipped by 1 base and J by 8 bases, with 17 bases between them. The CDR3 length is 15 residues. Per the germline V gene, CDR1 is GTSNPN and CDR2 is SVGIG (reference sequence). CDR3 coding DNA: TGTGCCTGGAGTGCAGTAGACAGACGGAGGGAAAAACTGTTTTTT. Translated, it gives CAWSAVDRRREKLFF. The variable domain in full, with the rest retrieved from reference TRBV30 and TRBJ1-4, is SQTIHQWPATLVQPVGSPLSLECTVEGTSNPNLYWYRQAAGRGLQLLFYSVGIGQISSEVPQNLSASRPQDRQFILSSKKLLLSDSGFYLCAWSAVDRRREKLFFGSGTQLSVL.

The CDR3 sequence: CASSPPDRGYYEQYF. CDR3 DNA sequence: TGTGCCAGCTCACCACCGGACAGGGGGTACTACGAGCAGTACTTC. The V call is TRBV18, the J call TRBJ2-7, with 10 nucleotides matching TRBD1. CDR1 is KGHSH and CDR2 is LQKENI in the germline V gene. The V segment lost 0 bases and the J segment 3 bases; nucleotides outside the gene matches: 2. This CDR3 has 15 residues.

This clone was detected only once. CDR3 sequence reads: CASSQRAPNEAFF. The CDR3 nucleotides are TGTGCCAGCAGCCAAAGGGCGCCGAATGAAGCTTTCTTT. V gene TRBV3-1 (or the pseudogene TRBV3-2) combines with J gene TRBJ1-1; D call uncertain. With 2 bases removed from V and 7 bases from J, the gap between germline ends came to 11 bases. The CDR3 totals 13 residues. The V gene's germline CDR1 is LGHDT and CDR2 YNNKEL (reference sequence).

This sequence joins TRBV6-1 and TRBJ2-1; TRBD2 agrees at 10 bases. The J segment lost 2 bases and the V segment lost 4 bases, leaving 5 bases of the junction unmatched. Germline V lookup: CDR1 MNHNS, CDR2 SASEGT. This CDR3 spans 16 amino acids. The CDR3 sequence: CASSVRLAGAYNEQFF. The DNA for the CDR3 is TGTGCCAGCAGTGTCAGGCTAGCGGGGGCCTACAATGAGCAGTTCTTC.

J is TRBJ2-7 and V is TRBV11-2; 9 positions match TRBD2. Germline V CDR1 and CDR2: SGHAT, FQNNGV. The CDR3 covers 14 residues. V shed 3 bases, J shed 3 bases, and the junction held 3 bases outside the gene matches. In nucleotides, the CDR3 is TGTGCCAGCAGCTTTAGCGGGGGAATCTACGAGCAGTACTTC. Translated, it gives CASSFSGGIYEQYF.

V gene TRBV30 combines with J gene TRBJ1-5, with D perhaps TRBD1 (6 bases). The V end lost 1 base, the J end lost 3 bases, and 7 bases lay between the germline ends. The CDR3 spans 13 residues. Germline V gene data show CDR1 as GTSNPN and CDR2 as SVGIG (reference sequence). The CDR3 region is CAWSGDNNQPQHF. In DNA form, the CDR3 reads TGTGCCTGGAGTGGGGACAACAATCAGCCCCAGCATTTT. Looking up the rest from reference TRBV30 and TRBJ1-5 gives the full variable domain: SQTIHQWPATLVQPVGSPLSLECTVEGTSNPNLYWYRQAAGRGLQLLFYSVGIGQISSEVPQNLSASRPQDRQFILSSKKLLLSDSGFYLCAWSGDNNQPQHFGDGTRLSIL.

The chain is built from TRBV6-5 and TRBJ1-5; D ambiguous. This CDR3 has 13 amino acids. Per germline, CDR1 MNHEY and CDR2 SVGAGI. V was cut by 5 bases and J by 4 bases, with 9 bases left in between. The CDR3 reads CASSTRENQPQHF. CDR3 bases: TGTGCCAGCAGTACCCGGGAAAATCAGCCCCAGCATTTT.

This chain joins TRBV5-6 and TRBJ1-5; a possible D gene is TRBD1 (6 bases). V lost 0 bases to trimming and J lost 6 bases, with 19 bases between them. This CDR3 region has 17 residues. Germline V lookup: CDR1 SGHDT, CDR2 YYEEEE. The CDR3, as DNA: TGTGCCAGCAGCTTGGCTGGGGGCGAAGTCGAAGGTCAGCCCCAGCATTTT. Translated: CASSLAGGEVEGQPQHF.